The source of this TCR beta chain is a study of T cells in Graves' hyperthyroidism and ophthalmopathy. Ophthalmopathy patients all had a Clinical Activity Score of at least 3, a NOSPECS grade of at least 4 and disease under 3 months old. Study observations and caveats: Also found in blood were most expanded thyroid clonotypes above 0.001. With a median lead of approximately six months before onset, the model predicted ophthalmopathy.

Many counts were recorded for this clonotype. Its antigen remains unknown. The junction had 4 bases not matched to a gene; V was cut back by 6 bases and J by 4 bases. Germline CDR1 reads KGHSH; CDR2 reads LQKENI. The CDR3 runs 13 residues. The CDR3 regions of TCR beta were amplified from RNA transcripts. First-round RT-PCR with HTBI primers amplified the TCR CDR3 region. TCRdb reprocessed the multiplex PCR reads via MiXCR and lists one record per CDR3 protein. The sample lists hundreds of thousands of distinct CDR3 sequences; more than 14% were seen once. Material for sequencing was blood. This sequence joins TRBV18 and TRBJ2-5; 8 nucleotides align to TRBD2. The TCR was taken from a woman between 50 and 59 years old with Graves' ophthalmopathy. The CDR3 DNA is TGTGCCAGCTCGACGGGACTAGGAGAGACCCAGTACTTC. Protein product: CASSTGLGETQYF. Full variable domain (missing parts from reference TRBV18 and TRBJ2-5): NAGVMQNPRHLVRRRGQEARLRCSPMKGHSHVYWYRQLPEEGLKFMVYLQKENIIDESGMPKERFSAEFPKEGPSILRIQQVVRGDSAAYFCASSTGLGETQYFGPGTRLLVL.